The subject of this entry is one T cell receptor beta chain. Its antigen remains unidentified. No base quality information exists; no much larger clone differs at one position. The CDR3 runs 14 residues from the cysteine to the phenylalanine. Only the CDR3 DNA stays, 42 bases, in frame from base 1. In the germline V gene (reference sequence), CDR1 corresponds to SEHNR and CDR2 to FQNEAQ. V was cut back by 5 bases and J by 5 bases, leaving a gap of 15 bases between them. The sample comes from a study of STAT5B mutations in CD4+ large granular lymphocyte leukemia (dated by TCRdb to the early 2020s). Notes on the research overall: Among the healthy controls, the CDR3 'QG' motif was associated with a particular HLA allele. TCRbeta repertoires of CD4+ T-cell large granular lymphocyte leukemia patients were compared with those of healthy blood donors. Flow cytometry performed on FACSCanto II or FACSVerse showed that the purified fractions had more than 95% purity among lymphocytes. General findings and caveats noted by the study authors: Enrichment of TRBV06-family usage was observed among the top patient clones (8/27) relative to healthy controls (2/35). The main leukemic clonotypes were found to be private to each patient, although 25% of the main leukemic clonotypes were detected at low frequency in the non-leukemic repertoires of other patients. Greater clonality appeared to be present in CD4-sorted patient repertoires than in healthy CD4+ repertoires, and the difference was retained after the putative leukemic clones were removed. Data were not HLA-matched; higher clonality in CD4+ versus CD8+ T-LGLL could reflect the relatively small sample size.

Healthy controls were 37 blood donors whose buffy coats came from the Finnish Red Cross blood service. All TCR-sequenced material derived from peripheral blood: patient blood samples and healthy donor buffy coats. Ficoll-Hypaque gradient centrifugation was used to isolate peripheral blood mononuclear cells. CD4+ cells were magnetically purified from the buffy coats of healthy controls. The Gentra Puregene Cell and Tissue kit was used to extract genomic DNA, and a Qubit 2.0 fluorometer was used to measure the amount of genomic DNA. The immunoSEQ assay at survey resolution was used to sequence TCRbeta rearrangements from genomic DNA. Turning to the authors' computational methods: In the TCR sequencing data, the lowest productive clonotype frequency that could be detected was 2.59 x 10-5. Only productive TCRbeta rearrangements, meaning sequences that were complete and in-frame, were kept for the analyses. Simpson clonality, calculated in the immunoSEQ Analyzer version 3.0, was used as the measure of sample clonality. Clones were categorized by frequency as very rare, small, medium, large (1-20%) or hyperexpanded (>20%). Generation probabilities were estimated with OLGA 1.2.3, V-gene circos plots were made with VDJtools, specificities were searched in VDJdb, and CDR3 motifs were identified with GLIPH. Drawn from immuneACCESS, this table holds only the in-frame rearrangements with V and J called that TCRdb kept. Clones are partly lost; checked studies trace under half to an unresolved V gene and leave the rest unexplained. That table gives V, J and clone size, and the DNA gave D and trimming. For this sample the table gives tens of thousands of clones, of which 70% to 90% were detected only once. The top ten hold roughly 3.4% of the sample.

Sequenced input: CD4+ T cells from blood buffy coats. The chain uses TRBV7-9 and TRBJ2-5; the D gene may be TRBD1 or TRBD2, since each aligns over 5 bases. This TCR derives from a human donor in good health. This receptor carries the CDR3 CASSAPGGRETQYF. The DNA sequence is TGTGCCAGCAGCGCCCCTGGGGGTAGGGAGACCCAGTACTTC. Supplemented by the reference TRBV7-9 and TRBJ2-5 proteins around the CDR3, the complete variable domain is DTGVSQNPRHKITKRGQNVTFRCDPISEHNRLYWYRQTLGQGPEFLTYFQNEAQLEKSRLLSDRFSAERPKGSFSTLEIQRTEQGDSAMYLCASSAPGGRETQYFGPGTRLLVL.